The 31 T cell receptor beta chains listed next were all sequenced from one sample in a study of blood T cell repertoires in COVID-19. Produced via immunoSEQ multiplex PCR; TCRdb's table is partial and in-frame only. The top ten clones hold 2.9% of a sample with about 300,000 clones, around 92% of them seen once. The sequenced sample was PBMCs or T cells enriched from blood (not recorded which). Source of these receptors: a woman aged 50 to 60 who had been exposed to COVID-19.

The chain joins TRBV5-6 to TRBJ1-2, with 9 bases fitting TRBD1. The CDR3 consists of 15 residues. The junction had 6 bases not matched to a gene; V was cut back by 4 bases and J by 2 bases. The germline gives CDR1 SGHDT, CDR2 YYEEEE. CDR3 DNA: TGTGCCAGCAGCGCCGGGACAGGGCTCAACTATGGCTACACCTTC. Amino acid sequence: CASSAGTGLNYGYTF.

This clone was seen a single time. The CDR3 sequence: CASSLGQGFNYGYTF. In DNA, the CDR3 is TGTGCCAGCAGCCTGGGACAGGGGTTTAACTATGGCTACACCTTC. This chain links TRBV27 with TRBJ1-2; 10 bases line up with TRBD1. With 6 bases clipped from V and 1 base from J, the junction kept 5 bases outside the gene matches. The germline gives CDR1 MNHEY, CDR2 SMNVEV (reference sequence). The CDR3 runs to 15 residues.

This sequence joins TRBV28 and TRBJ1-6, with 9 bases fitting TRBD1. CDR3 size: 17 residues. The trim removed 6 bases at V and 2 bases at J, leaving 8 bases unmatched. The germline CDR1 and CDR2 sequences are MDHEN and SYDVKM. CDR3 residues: CASSMTGGRTYNSPLHF. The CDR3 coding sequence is TGTGCCAGCAGCATGACAGGGGGAAGAACCTATAATTCACCCCTCCACTTT.

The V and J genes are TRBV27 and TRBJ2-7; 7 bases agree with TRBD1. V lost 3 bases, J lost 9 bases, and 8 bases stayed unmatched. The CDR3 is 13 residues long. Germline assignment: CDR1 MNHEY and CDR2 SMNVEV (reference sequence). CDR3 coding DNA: TGTGCCAGCAGTTTCGGGGACAGAGGAGCGCAGTACTTC. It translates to CASSFGDRGAQYF.

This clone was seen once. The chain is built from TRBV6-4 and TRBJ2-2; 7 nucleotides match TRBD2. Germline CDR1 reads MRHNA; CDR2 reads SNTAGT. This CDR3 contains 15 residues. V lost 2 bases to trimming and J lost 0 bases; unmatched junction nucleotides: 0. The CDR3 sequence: CASSDGGANTGELFF. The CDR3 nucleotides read TGTGCCAGCAGTGACGGGGGGGCGAACACCGGGGAGCTGTTTTTT.

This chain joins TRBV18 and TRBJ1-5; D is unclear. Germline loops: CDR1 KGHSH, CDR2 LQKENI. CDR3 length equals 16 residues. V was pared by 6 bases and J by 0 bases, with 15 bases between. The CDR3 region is CASSSSTMNSNQPQHF. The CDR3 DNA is TGTGCCAGCTCTTCCTCTACGATGAATAGCAATCAGCCCCAGCATTTT.

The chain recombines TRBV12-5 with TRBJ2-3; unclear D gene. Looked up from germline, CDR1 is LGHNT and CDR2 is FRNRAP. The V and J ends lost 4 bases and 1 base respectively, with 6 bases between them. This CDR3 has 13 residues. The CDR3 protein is CASGYRGTDTQYF. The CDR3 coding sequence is TGTGCTAGTGGTTACCGGGGCACAGATACGCAGTATTTT.

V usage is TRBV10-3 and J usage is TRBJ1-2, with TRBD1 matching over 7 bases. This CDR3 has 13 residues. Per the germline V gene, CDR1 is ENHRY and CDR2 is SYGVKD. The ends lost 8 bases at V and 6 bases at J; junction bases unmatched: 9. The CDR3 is CAILDRQGNGYTF. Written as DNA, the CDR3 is TGTGCCATCCTAGACAGACAGGGTAATGGCTACACCTTC.

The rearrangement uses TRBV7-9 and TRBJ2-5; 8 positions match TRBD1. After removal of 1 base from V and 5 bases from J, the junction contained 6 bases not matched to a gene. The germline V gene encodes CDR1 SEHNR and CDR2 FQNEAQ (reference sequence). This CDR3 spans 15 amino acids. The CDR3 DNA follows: TGTGCCAGCAGCTTAGTGACAGGGGTCAGGGAGACCCAGTACTTC. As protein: CASSLVTGVRETQYF. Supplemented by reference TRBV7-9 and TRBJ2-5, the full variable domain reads DTGVSQNPRHKITKRGQNVTFRCDPISEHNRLYWYRQTLGQGPEFLTYFQNEAQLEKSRLLSDRFSAERPKGSFSTLEIQRTEQGDSAMYLCASSLVTGVRETQYFGPGTRLLVL.

CDR3 DNA sequence: TGTGCCAGCAGCGGACTCATTAAAGATACGCAGTATTTT. Amino acids: CASSGLIKDTQYF. The rearrangement uses TRBV6-5 and TRBJ2-3, with a tentative D call TRBD2 (5 bases). The V and J ends lost 6 bases and 5 bases respectively, with 12 bases between them. The CDR3 runs 13 residues. CDR1 MNHEY and CDR2 SVGAGI come from the germline V gene.

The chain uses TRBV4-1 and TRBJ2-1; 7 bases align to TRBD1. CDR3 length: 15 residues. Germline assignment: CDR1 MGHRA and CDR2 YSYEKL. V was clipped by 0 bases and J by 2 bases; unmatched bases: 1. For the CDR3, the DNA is TGCGCCAGCAGCCAAGAACAGGGGACCTACAATGAGCAGTTCTTC. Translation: CASSQEQGTYNEQFF.

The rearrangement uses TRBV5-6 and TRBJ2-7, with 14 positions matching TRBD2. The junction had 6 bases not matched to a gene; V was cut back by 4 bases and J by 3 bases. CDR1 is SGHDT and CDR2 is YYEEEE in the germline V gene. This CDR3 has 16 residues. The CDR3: CASSQGLAGDFYEQYF. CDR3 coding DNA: TGTGCCAGCAGCCAGGGACTAGCGGGGGATTTCTACGAGCAGTACTTC.

The CDR3 coding sequence is TGTGCCTGGAGTGTCGAGGGTCTCACTGAAGCTTTCTTT. Protein sequence: CAWSVEGLTEAFF. The chain joins TRBV30 to TRBJ1-1; no clear D gene. This CDR3 is built from 13 residues. The germline V gene encodes CDR1 GTSNPN and CDR2 SVGIG (reference sequence). V lost 0 bases to trimming and J lost 4 bases, with 9 bases between them.

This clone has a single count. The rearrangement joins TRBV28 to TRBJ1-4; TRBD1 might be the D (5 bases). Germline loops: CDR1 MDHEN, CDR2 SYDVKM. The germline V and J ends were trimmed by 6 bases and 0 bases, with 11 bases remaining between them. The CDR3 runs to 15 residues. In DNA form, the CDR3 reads TGTGCCAGCAGGATCCGACAGTCAACTAATGAAAAACTGTTTTTT. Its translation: CASRIRQSTNEKLFF.

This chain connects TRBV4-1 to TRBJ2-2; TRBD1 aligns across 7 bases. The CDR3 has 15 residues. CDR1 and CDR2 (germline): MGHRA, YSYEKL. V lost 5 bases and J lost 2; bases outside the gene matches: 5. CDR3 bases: TGCGCCAGCAGCACCAGACAGGGAAACACCGGGGAGCTGTTTTTT. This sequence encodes CASSTRQGNTGELFF.

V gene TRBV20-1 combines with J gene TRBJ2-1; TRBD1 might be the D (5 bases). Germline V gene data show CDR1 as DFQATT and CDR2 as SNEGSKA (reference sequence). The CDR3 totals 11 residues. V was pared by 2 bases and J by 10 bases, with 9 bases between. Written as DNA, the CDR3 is TGCAGTGCTAGACAGGGTGGCGAGCAGTTCTTC. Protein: CSARQGGEQFF.

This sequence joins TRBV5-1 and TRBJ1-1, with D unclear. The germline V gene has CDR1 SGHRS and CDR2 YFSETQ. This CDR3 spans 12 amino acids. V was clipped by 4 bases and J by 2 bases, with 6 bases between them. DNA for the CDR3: TGCGCCAGCAGCCTTATCAACACTGAAGCTTTCTTT. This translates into CASSLINTEAFF.

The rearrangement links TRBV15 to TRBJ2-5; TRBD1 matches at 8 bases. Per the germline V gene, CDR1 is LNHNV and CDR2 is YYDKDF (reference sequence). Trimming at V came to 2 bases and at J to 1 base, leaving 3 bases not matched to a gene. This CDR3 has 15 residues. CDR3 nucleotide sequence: TGTGCCACCAGCAGAACCAGGGGGCCCCAAGAGACCCAGTACTTC. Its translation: CATSRTRGPQETQYF.

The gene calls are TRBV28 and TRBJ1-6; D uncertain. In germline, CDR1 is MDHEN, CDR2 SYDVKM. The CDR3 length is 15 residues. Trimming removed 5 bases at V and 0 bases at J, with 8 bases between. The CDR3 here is CASSARGSYNSPLHF. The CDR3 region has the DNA TGTGCCAGCAGTGCTAGAGGCTCCTATAATTCACCCCTCCACTTT.

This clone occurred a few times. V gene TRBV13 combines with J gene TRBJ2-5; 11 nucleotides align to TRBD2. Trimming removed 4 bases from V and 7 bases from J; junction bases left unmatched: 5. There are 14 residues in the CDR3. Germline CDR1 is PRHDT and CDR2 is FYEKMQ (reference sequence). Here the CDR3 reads CASSSTGLAGTQYF. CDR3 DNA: TGTGCCAGCAGCTCGACCGGACTAGCGGGGACCCAGTACTTC.

The CDR3, as DNA: TGTGCCAGCAGCTCGCGGGACGGAGGAAACACCATATATTTT. Protein product: CASSSRDGGNTIYF. V and J are TRBV3-1 (or the pseudogene TRBV3-2) and TRBJ1-3; tentative D call: TRBD1 (5 bases). The germline V gene has CDR1 LGHDT and CDR2 YNNKEL (reference sequence). V lost 5 bases and J lost 4, with 12 bases in between. CDR3 length: 14 amino acids.

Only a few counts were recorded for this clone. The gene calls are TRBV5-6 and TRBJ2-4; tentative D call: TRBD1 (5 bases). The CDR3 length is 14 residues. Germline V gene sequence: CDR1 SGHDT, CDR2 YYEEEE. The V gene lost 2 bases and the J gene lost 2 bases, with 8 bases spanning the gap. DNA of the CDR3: TGTGCCAGCAGCTTCCCAGGGACCAAAAACATTCAGTACTTC. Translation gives CASSFPGTKNIQYF.

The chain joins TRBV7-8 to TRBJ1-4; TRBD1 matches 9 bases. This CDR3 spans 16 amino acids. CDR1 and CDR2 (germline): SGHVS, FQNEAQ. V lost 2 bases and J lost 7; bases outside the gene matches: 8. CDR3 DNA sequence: TGTGCCAGCAGCTTACAAAACAGGGGGCTTGTTGAAAAACTGTTTTTT. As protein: CASSLQNRGLVEKLFF.

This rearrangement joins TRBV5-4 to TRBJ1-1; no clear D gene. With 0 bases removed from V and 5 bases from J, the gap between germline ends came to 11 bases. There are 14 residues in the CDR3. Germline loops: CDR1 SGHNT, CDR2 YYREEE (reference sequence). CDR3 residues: CASSLGAGDTEAFF. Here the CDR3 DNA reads TGTGCCAGCAGCTTGGGGGCGGGAGATACTGAAGCTTTCTTT.

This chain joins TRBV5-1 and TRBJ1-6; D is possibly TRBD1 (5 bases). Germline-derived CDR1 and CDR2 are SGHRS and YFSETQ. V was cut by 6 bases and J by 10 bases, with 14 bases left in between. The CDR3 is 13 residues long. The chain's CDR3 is CASTLGLESPLHF. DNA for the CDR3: TGCGCCAGCACCCTGGGACTTGAATCACCCCTCCACTTT.

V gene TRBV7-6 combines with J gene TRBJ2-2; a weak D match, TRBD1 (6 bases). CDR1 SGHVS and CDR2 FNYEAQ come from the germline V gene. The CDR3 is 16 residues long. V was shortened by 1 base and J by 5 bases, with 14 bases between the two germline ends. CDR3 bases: TGTGCCAGCAGCTTAGTGCAGGGGAGATTTACCGGGGAGCTGTTTTTT. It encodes CASSLVQGRFTGELFF.

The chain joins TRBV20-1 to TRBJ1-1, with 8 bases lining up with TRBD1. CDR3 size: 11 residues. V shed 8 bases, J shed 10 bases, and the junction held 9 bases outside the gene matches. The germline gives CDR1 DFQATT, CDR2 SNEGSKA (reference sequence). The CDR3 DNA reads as TGCAGTATTGGACAGGGAGAAAGAGCTTTCTTT. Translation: CSIGQGERAFF.

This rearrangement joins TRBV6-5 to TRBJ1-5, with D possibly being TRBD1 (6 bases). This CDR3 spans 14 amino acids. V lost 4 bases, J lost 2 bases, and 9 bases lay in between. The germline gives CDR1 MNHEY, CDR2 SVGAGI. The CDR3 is CASSLGAGNQPQHF. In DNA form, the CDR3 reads TGTGCCAGCAGTTTGGGGGCGGGCAATCAGCCCCAGCATTTT.

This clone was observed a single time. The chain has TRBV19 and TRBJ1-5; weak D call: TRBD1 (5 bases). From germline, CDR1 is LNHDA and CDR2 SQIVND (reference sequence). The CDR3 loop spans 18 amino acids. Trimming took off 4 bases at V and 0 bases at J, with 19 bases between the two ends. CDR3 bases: TGTGCCAGTAGTACTATTGTGGTTAGGGGCTATAGCAATCAGCCCCAGCATTTT. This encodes CASSTIVVRGYSNQPQHF.

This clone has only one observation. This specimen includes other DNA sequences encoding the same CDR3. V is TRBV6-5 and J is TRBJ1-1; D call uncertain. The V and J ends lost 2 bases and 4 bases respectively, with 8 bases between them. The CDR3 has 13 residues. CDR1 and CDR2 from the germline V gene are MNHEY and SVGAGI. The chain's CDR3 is CASSYGGGTEAFF. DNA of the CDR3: TGTGCCAGCAGTTACGGTGGAGGCACTGAAGCTTTCTTT.

The CDR3 DNA is TGTGCCAGCAGCGGCAGAGGGGGACGGCGGACAACTAATGAAAAACTGTTTTTT. It yields the protein CASSGRGGRRTTNEKLFF. The V call is TRBV2, the J call TRBJ1-4; possibly TRBD1 for D (6 bases). Trimming removed 6 bases at V and 0 bases at J, with 20 bases between. The CDR3 is 18 amino acids. Germline CDR1 and CDR2: SNHLY and FYNNEI.